What follows are 17 T cell receptor beta chains derived from one specimen sequenced in a study of blood T cells in healthy people across ages. With a J-beta primer mix and a sample-barcoded 5' primer, a second PCR ran about 6 to 11 cycles. TCRdb passed the 5' RACE reads through MiXCR, listing each CDR3 protein once. The sample carries about 1 million distinct CDR3 sequences, 40% to 50% recorded once. Sequenced input: blood. Source of these receptors: a woman aged 55 to 70 in good health.

This chain connects TRBV24-1 to TRBJ2-1; no reliable D call. The J call may be faulty, since TRBJ2-7 better matches the DNA end. The CDR3 length is 15 residues. Germline CDR1 reads KGHDR; CDR2 reads SFDVKD. CDR3: CATRGAESSYNEQYF. The CDR3 DNA reads as TGTGCCACCAGGGGCGCGGAAAGCTCCTACAATGAGCAGTACTTC.

The V gene is TRBV4-3, the J gene TRBJ2-3, with D unclear. V lost 4 bases to trimming and J lost 4 bases, with 18 bases between them. Germline V gives CDR1 LGHNA, CDR2 YSLEER. This CDR3 has 16 residues. This chain's CDR3 is CASSLEARLFADTQYF. The CDR3 DNA sequence: TGCGCCAGCAGCCTAGAAGCACGACTTTTTGCAGATACGCAGTATTTT.

Regarding this clonotype: The junction and the germline gene differ at one end; a read error may be behind it. J is TRBJ2-7 and V is TRBV2; D gene uncertain. CDR1 SNHLY and CDR2 FYNNEI come from the germline V gene. This CDR3 comprises 12 residues. The CDR3 DNA reads as TGTGCCGGCAGTGATAACTCCTACGAGCAGTACTTC. Protein sequence: CAGSDNSYEQYF.

V usage is TRBV5-8 and J usage is TRBJ2-3; perhaps TRBD2 as D (7 bases). CDR1 is SGHTS and CDR2 is YDEGEE in the germline V gene. V was clipped by 2 bases and J by 2 bases, with 18 bases between them. The CDR3 is 17 residues long. CDR3 DNA sequence: TGTGCCAGCAGCTTCGTCTCAGGGGCGGGGGCCACAGATACGCAGTATTTT. Protein sequence: CASSFVSGAGATDTQYF.

The genes are TRBV9 and TRBJ2-1; a possible D gene is TRBD1 (5 bases). Germline V gives CDR1 SGDLS, CDR2 YYNGEE. This CDR3 comprises 14 residues. V lost 3 bases, J lost 2 bases, and 9 bases lay in between. CDR3 in DNA: TGTGCCAGCAGCGCCGGACAACCCTACAATGAGCAGTTCTTC. Encoded protein: CASSAGQPYNEQFF.

This clonotype was counted between two and nine times. The V and J genes are TRBV10-3 and TRBJ1-2; 7 bases align to TRBD1. This CDR3 is built from 13 residues. Trimming took 7 bases from V and 2 from J; bases not matched to a gene: 4. CDR1 is ENHRY, CDR2 SYGVKD, per germline. CDR3 sequence (DNA): TGTGCCATCACGACGGGACAGAACTATGGCTACACCTTC. Its protein product is CAITTGQNYGYTF.

This clonotype was recorded a few times. The chain uses TRBV4-2 and TRBJ1-1; D not resolved. The CDR3 spans 14 residues. CDR1 is LGHNA and CDR2 is YNFKEQ in the germline V gene. V was clipped by 0 bases and J by 1 base, with 6 bases between them. The DNA of the CDR3 is TGTGCCAGCAGCCAAGATTCGACGAACACTGAAGCTTTCTTT. As protein: CASSQDSTNTEAFF.

This clonotype was seen a handful of times. The chain recombines TRBV5-1 with TRBJ2-7; D perhaps matches TRBD2 (6 bases). CDR3 size: 15 residues. CDR1 SGHRS and CDR2 YFSETQ come from the germline V gene. V dropped 4 bases and J dropped 2 bases, with 16 bases sitting between them. In nucleotides, the CDR3 is TGCGCCAGCAGCCTCTCCTATCCGGGGGCCTACGAGCAGTACTTC. Protein sequence: CASSLSYPGAYEQYF.

This clonotype was seen just once. The chain is built from TRBV4-2 and TRBJ1-1; TRBD1 matches 11 bases. This CDR3 has 16 amino acids. The V gene end was trimmed by 3 bases and the J gene end by 6 bases; junction bases not matched to a gene: 9. In germline, CDR1 is LGHNA, CDR2 YNFKEQ. For the CDR3, the DNA is TGTGCCAGCAGCCAGAACGTCGGACAGGGGGCTTCTGAAGCTTTCTTT. Its protein product is CASSQNVGQGASEAFF.

The chain has TRBV7-3 and TRBJ2-3; D unresolved. Germline V lookup: CDR1 SGHTA, CDR2 FQGTGA. This CDR3 is 13 amino acids long. Trimming took off 4 bases at V and 4 bases at J, with 9 bases between the two ends. The DNA for the CDR3 is TGTGCCAGCAGCTGGGGTGGGCCAGATACGCAGTATTTT. Residues: CASSWGGPDTQYF.

A few counts support this clonotype. This chain uses TRBV2 with TRBJ1-4; D not certain. V lost 3 bases to trimming and J lost 0 bases, with 14 bases between them. CDR1 is SNHLY and CDR2 is FYNNEI in the germline V gene. The CDR3 spans 17 residues. This CDR3 reads CASSDTPDKATNEKLFF. In DNA form, the CDR3 reads TGTGCCAGCAGTGATACACCCGACAAGGCAACTAATGAAAAACTGTTTTTT.

V usage is TRBV5-1 and J usage is TRBJ2-7, with TRBD2 matching over 7 bases. This CDR3 is built from 15 residues. The V gene end was trimmed by 2 bases and the J gene end by 5 bases; junction bases not matched to a gene: 10. The germline CDR1 and CDR2 sequences are SGHRS and YFSETQ. The CDR3 region has the DNA TGCGCCAGCAGCTTCACAGGCGGGAGACTCGACGAGCAGTACTTC. Protein product: CASSFTGGRLDEQYF.

The genes are TRBV2 and TRBJ2-7; 11 bases are a match to TRBD2. This CDR3 has 15 residues. The trim removed 5 bases at V and 2 bases at J, leaving 5 bases unmatched. Germline values: CDR1 SNHLY, CDR2 FYNNEI. The CDR3, as DNA: TGTGCCAGCAGTCCACTAGCGGGGGCCACCTACGAGCAGTACTTC. Its protein is CASSPLAGATYEQYF.

There are a few counts of this clonotype. V gene TRBV6-5 combines with J gene TRBJ2-5, with D possibly being TRBD2 (5 bases). Trimming removed 2 bases from V and 2 bases from J, with 12 bases in between. Looked up from germline, CDR1 is MNHEY and CDR2 is SVGAGI. This CDR3 region has 15 residues. In DNA form, the CDR3 reads TGTGCCAGCAGTTACCGGGGTAGGGAACAAGAGACCCAGTACTTC. As protein: CASSYRGREQETQYF.

This clonotype appeared many times. The rearrangement links TRBV29-1 to TRBJ2-3; TRBD2 matches 8 bases. The CDR3 contains 14 residues. CDR1 SQVTM and CDR2 ANQGSEA come from the germline V gene. The V segment lost 5 bases and the J segment 6 bases; nucleotides outside the gene matches: 10. The CDR3 DNA is TGCAGCGTTTACGGGGGGGCAGTGAGCGATACGCAGTATTTT. Protein: CSVYGGAVSDTQYF.

The chain is built from TRBV2 and TRBJ2-5; D is undetermined. Trimming left V 7 bases short and J 2 bases short, with 8 bases between. Germline loops: CDR1 SNHLY, CDR2 FYNNEI. This CDR3 contains 12 residues. The CDR3 loop reads CASTAEQETQYF. CDR3 in DNA: TGTGCCAGCACGGCAGAGCAAGAGACCCAGTACTTC.

J is TRBJ2-3 and V is TRBV4-1; no firm D call. V lost 1 base and J 5 bases, leaving 7 bases between the germline ends. Looked up from germline, CDR1 is MGHRA and CDR2 is YSYEKL. The CDR3 is 13 residues long. The CDR3 DNA is TGCGCCAGCAGCCAAGGGGCAGTAGATACGCAGTATTTT. Residues: CASSQGAVDTQYF.